The clone carrying this T cell receptor (beta chain) has only a few counts. Its antigen is still unknown. This entry belongs to a study of T cells in narcolepsy. Across the study: Donors had narcolepsy type 1 or type 2, or were healthy controls. Study-wide points: Comparing one patient's CSF and blood CD4+ clonotypes highlighted HCRT- and TRIB2-specific autoreactive clonotypes. Blood of same and different patients, but not healthy controls, reportedly held recurring autoreactive clonotypes.

Measured with immunoSEQ multiplex PCR; TCRdb has only the in-frame clones, and not every one. The table lists approximately 25,000 clones, more than 75% of them singletons, with roughly 1.1% in the top ten. The CDR3 sequence is 15 residues long. Germline V gene lookup returns CDR1 MNHNS and CDR2 SASEGT. Trimming cost V 1 base and J 0 bases, with 9 bases left between them. This clonotype was obtained from a human donor with narcolepsy. The chain combines TRBV6-1 with TRBJ1-2; no firm D call. Input material: CD45RA- memory CD4+ T cells from PBMCs. CDR3 sequence: CASSEGGRANYGYTF. The CDR3, as DNA: TGTGCCAGCAGTGAAGGGGGTCGAGCTAACTATGGCTACACCTTC.